This TCR beta chain comes out of a study of T cell changes during pregnancy in multiple sclerosis. Using immunoSEQ multiplex PCR, the repertoire was profiled, and TCRdb retains in-frame clones only, with some absent. The sample carries approximately 65,000 clones, around 90% recorded once. Trimming took off 2 bases at V and 3 bases at J, with 11 bases between the two ends. The CDR3 runs 15 residues. Per germline, CDR1 MNHNY and CDR2 SVGAGI (reference sequence). The J gene is TRBJ1-5, the V gene TRBV6-6, with a weak D call TRBD1 (6 bases). Sequencing used CD4+ T cells from peripheral blood mononuclear cells, obtained in the first trimester of pregnancy. The sequence derives from a female donor with multiple sclerosis, enrolled in a pregnancy study. CDR3 in amino acids: CASSYGTPSNQPQHF. The CDR3 DNA follows: TGTGCCAGCAGTTACGGGACACCCTCCAATCAGCCCCAGCATTTT.